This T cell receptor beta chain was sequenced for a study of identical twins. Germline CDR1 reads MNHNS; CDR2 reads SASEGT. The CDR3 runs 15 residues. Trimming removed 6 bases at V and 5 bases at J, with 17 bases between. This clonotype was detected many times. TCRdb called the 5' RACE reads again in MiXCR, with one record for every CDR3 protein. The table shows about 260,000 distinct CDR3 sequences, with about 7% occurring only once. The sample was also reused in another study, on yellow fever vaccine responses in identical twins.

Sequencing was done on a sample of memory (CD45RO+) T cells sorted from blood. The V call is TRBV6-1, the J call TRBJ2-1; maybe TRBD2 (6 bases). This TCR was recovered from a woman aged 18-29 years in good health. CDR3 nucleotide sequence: TGTGCCAGCAGAGGGACTCCGCCTGAACACAATGAGCAGTTCTTC. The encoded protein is CASRGTPPEHNEQFF.